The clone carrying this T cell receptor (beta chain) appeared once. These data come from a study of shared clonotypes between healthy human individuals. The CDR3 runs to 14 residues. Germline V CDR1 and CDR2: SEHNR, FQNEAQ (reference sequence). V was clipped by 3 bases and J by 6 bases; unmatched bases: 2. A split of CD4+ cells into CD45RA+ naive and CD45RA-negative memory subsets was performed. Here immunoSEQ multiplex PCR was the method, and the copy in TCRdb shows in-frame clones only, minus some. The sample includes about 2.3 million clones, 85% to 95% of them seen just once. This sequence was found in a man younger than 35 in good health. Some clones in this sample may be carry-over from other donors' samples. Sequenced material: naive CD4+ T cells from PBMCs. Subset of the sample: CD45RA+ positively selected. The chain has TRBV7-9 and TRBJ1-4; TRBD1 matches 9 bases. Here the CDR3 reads CASSFRTGDEKLFF. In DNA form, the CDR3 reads TGTGCCAGCAGCTTCAGGACAGGGGATGAAAAACTGTTTTTT.